Listed here is a single TCR beta chain. The antigen is not known. TCRdb's copy holds only in-frame clones and misses some; the assay was immunoSEQ multiplex PCR. The sample records 200,000 to 250,000 clones, about 94% being singletons. This record belongs to a study of T cell responses to AZD1222 COVID-19 vaccine. The study, taken as a whole, reports: There were vaccine-associated CD4 TCRs across spike, dominant at 160-218 and 743-854. As reported, nearly half of all spike-specific TCRs target variant regions that are unmutated.

CDR1 SGHRS and CDR2 YFSETQ come from the germline V gene. This CDR3 contains 18 residues. V gave up 6 bases and J gave up 0 bases, with 23 bases separating them. V and J are TRBV5-1 and TRBJ2-3; TRBD2 might be the D (5 bases). This receptor was identified in an adult who received the MenACWY meningococcal vaccine as a control. The specimen comprised peripheral blood, sampled 28 days after the second dose of the MenACWY control vaccine. The CDR3: CASTLGSLSGPSTDTQYF. The DNA for the CDR3 is TGCGCCAGCACTCTGGGGAGCCTAAGCGGCCCTAGCACAGATACGCAGTATTTT.